The 17 T cell receptor beta chains below all came from one sample that was sequenced in a study of shared clonotypes between healthy human individuals. The method was immunoSEQ multiplex PCR; TCRdb's version includes in-frame clones alone and lacks a portion of them. The sample contains 2 million to 2.5 million clones, 90% to 95% of which appear only once. Sequenced: naive CD4+ T cells from PBMCs. The sample's subset: CD45RA+ positively selected. The receptors come from a young man in good health. Some clones in this sample may be carry-over from other donors' samples.

The J gene is TRBJ2-5, the V gene TRBV18; 9 bases map to TRBD1. Losses at the gene ends were 4 bases for V and 5 bases for J; bases not matched to a gene: 11. The CDR3 has 16 residues. CDR1 KGHSH and CDR2 LQKENI come from the germline V gene. CDR3 protein: CASSQLRTGVRETQYF. CDR3 in DNA: TGTGCCAGCTCACAGCTCCGGACAGGGGTGAGGGAGACCCAGTACTTC. The full variable domain, rest sourced from reference TRBV18 and TRBJ2-5, is NAGVMQNPRHLVRRRGQEARLRCSPMKGHSHVYWYRQLPEEGLKFMVYLQKENIIDESGMPKERFSAEFPKEGPSILRIQQVVRGDSAAYFCASSQLRTGVRETQYFGPGTRLLVL.

The chain couples TRBV29-1 to TRBJ2-5; D possibly corresponds to TRBD2 (6 bases). Trimming removed 1 base at V and 5 bases at J, with 11 bases between. This CDR3 has 13 residues. The germline gives CDR1 SQVTM, CDR2 ANQGSEA. The CDR3 reads CSVEGLASETQYF. Here the CDR3 DNA reads TGCAGCGTTGAAGGCCTAGCGAGTGAGACCCAGTACTTC.

The chain combines TRBV4-2 with TRBJ1-5; maybe TRBD1 (6 bases). V was shortened by 1 base and J by 4 bases, with 14 bases between the two germline ends. The length of the CDR3 is 16 residues. Germline-derived CDR1 and CDR2 are LGHNA and YNFKEQ. The CDR3 DNA reads TGTGCCAGCAGCCAAGCCCTAACAGGGCAGAATCAGCCCCAGCATTTT. Translated: CASSQALTGQNQPQHF.

The chain joins TRBV5-1 to TRBJ2-5; D tentatively fits TRBD1 or TRBD2 (5 bases each). The CDR3 length is 14 residues. The V gene lost 6 bases and the J gene lost 5 bases, with 17 bases spanning the gap. The germline CDR1 and CDR2 sequences are SGHRS and YFSETQ. CDR3 region: CASKIGAGLETQYF. CDR3 in DNA: TGCGCCAGCAAAATTGGGGCGGGTTTGGAGACCCAGTACTTC.

The V call is TRBV7-9, the J call TRBJ1-2; unclear D gene. The V end lost 3 bases, the J end lost 3 bases, and 17 bases lay between the germline ends. Germline V CDR1 and CDR2: SEHNR, FQNEAQ (reference sequence). There are 16 residues in the CDR3. The chain's CDR3 is CASSLVLGEVDYGYTF. The CDR3 nucleotides read TGTGCCAGCAGCTTGGTCTTGGGCGAGGTAGACTATGGCTACACCTTC.

V is TRBV10-1 and J is TRBJ1-4; no clear D gene. CDR1 and CDR2 from the germline V gene are WNHNN and SYGVQD (reference sequence). The length of the CDR3 is 14 residues. V gave up 4 bases and J gave up 5 bases, with 11 bases separating them. The CDR3: CASSVYRPNEKLFF. In nucleotides, the CDR3 is TGCGCCAGCAGTGTATATCGCCCCAATGAAAAACTGTTTTTT.

The chain joins TRBV7-9 to TRBJ1-1; the D gene is possibly TRBD1 (6 bases). In germline, CDR1 is SEHNR, CDR2 FQNEAQ (reference sequence). V shed 3 bases and J shed 12 bases, with 14 bases lying between them. The CDR3 totals 12 residues. CDR3 bases: TGTGCCAGCAGCTTGGAAGGGACAACACCTTTCTTT. Its protein product is CASSLEGTTPFF.

J is TRBJ2-3 and V is TRBV10-3; 12 bases agree with TRBD2. The CDR3 is made up of 15 amino acids. CDR1 ENHRY and CDR2 SYGVKD come from the germline V gene. V was pared by 3 bases and J by 5 bases, with 3 bases of the junction left unmatched. The CDR3 is CAISDGGLAGDTQYF. CDR3 nucleotide sequence: TGTGCCATCAGTGACGGGGGACTAGCGGGAGATACGCAGTATTTT.

The rearrangement uses TRBV5-4 and TRBJ2-2; no clear D gene. Germline CDR1 and CDR2: SGHNT and YYREEE (reference sequence). The CDR3 runs to 14 residues. Trimming stripped 0 bases from V and 2 bases from J, with 5 bases between. The chain's CDR3 is CASSLVHNTGELFF. DNA of the CDR3: TGTGCCAGCAGCTTGGTCCACAACACCGGGGAGCTGTTTTTT.

The chain couples TRBV5-1 to TRBJ2-5; D is perhaps TRBD1 (5 bases). Trimming pared 0 bases from V and 11 bases from J, leaving 11 bases between. CDR3 length equals 12 residues. Germline values: CDR1 SGHRS, CDR2 YFSETQ. The CDR3 DNA reads TGCGCCAGCAGCTTGGAAGGGGAAAAGCAGTACTTC. It yields the protein CASSLEGEKQYF.

The V call is TRBV19, the J call TRBJ2-2; 9 bases agree with TRBD2. The CDR3 runs to 15 residues. After removal of 1 base from V and 7 bases from J, the junction contained 4 bases not matched to a gene. CDR1 is LNHDA, CDR2 SQIVND, per germline (reference sequence). In DNA form, the CDR3 reads TGTGCCAGTAGTATAGGAACTAGCGGGTTCGGGGAGCTGTTTTTT. As protein: CASSIGTSGFGELFF.

A single count supports this clone. The chain has TRBV6-6 and TRBJ2-7; 9 bases match TRBD1. V shed 1 base, J shed 2 bases, and the junction held 3 bases outside the gene matches. Germline values: CDR1 MNHNY, CDR2 SVGAGI (reference sequence). The length of the CDR3 is 15 residues. In DNA, the CDR3 is TGTGCCAGCAGTTACTATGGACAGGGGCCCTACGAGCAGTACTTC. Its protein product is CASSYYGQGPYEQYF.

The chain employs TRBV29-1 and TRBJ1-2, with 8 bases that match TRBD1. The germline gives CDR1 SQVTM, CDR2 ANQGSEA. CDR3 length: 12 residues. Trimming at V came to 4 bases and at J to 8 bases, leaving 6 bases not matched to a gene. CDR3 amino acids: CSVGQGARGYTF. CDR3 coding DNA: TGCAGCGTTGGTCAGGGGGCGCGGGGCTACACCTTC. The variable domain in full, with the rest retrieved from reference TRBV29-1 and TRBJ1-2, is SAVISQKPSRDICQRGTSLTIQCQVDSQVTMMFWYRQQPGQSLTLIATANQGSEATYESGFVIDKFPISRPNLTFSTLTVSNMSPEDSSIYLCSVGQGARGYTFGSGTRLTVV.

This chain links TRBV9 with TRBJ1-2; no definite D call. The V end was cut by 3 bases, the J end by 7 bases, with 13 bases between. The CDR3 contains 13 residues. CDR1 and CDR2 from the germline V gene are SGDLS and YYNGEE. CDR3 DNA sequence: TGTGCCAGCAGCGAGTGGAACAGCGGTGGCTACACCTTC. Encoded protein: CASSEWNSGGYTF.

This clone has only one observation. V and J are TRBV21-1 and TRBJ1-1. TRBV21-1 is labeled a pseudogene. The CDR3 length is 12 residues. CDR3: CASGARGTEAFF. The CDR3 DNA is TGTGCCAGTGGGGCCCGGGGTACTGAAGCTTTCTTT.

The V call is TRBV2, the J call TRBJ1-2; D gene unclear. The CDR3 has 14 amino acids. Per germline, CDR1 SNHLY and CDR2 FYNNEI. V was pared by 2 bases and J by 8 bases, with 15 bases between. The CDR3 is CASSESVSSGGYTF. The DNA of the CDR3 is TGTGCCAGCAGTGAATCGGTATCTTCTGGCGGCTACACCTTC.

The rearrangement uses TRBV5-4 and TRBJ2-5; TRBD2 is a possible D gene (7 bases). The V and J ends lost 5 bases and 2 bases respectively, with 13 bases between them. This CDR3 is built from 14 residues. Germline assignment: CDR1 SGHNT and CDR2 YYREEE (reference sequence). The CDR3 here is CASRQKGGQETQYF. In nucleotides, the CDR3 is TGTGCCAGCAGGCAAAAGGGGGGGCAAGAGACCCAGTACTTC.